Below are 3 T cell receptor beta chains sequenced from a single sample in a study of a mutant IDH1 vaccine in newly diagnosed glioma. Sequencing was performed with immunoSEQ multiplex PCR; in TCRdb, only in-frame clones are kept and a portion is missing. The table includes some 50,000 clones, roughly 92% detected once. Time point here: week 35, safety follow-up. Vaccination comprised doses that each held 300 ug of mutant IDH1 20-mer peptide, plus topical imiquimod. Antigen specificity for these receptors is unknown. This specimen was PBMCs, taken from a glioma patient whose treatment included an IDH1 peptide vaccine. These receptor sequences come from a man in his fifties or sixties with glioma.

The chain has TRBV19 and TRBJ2-1, with D tentatively TRBD2 (5 bases). Germline V gene data show CDR1 as LNHDA and CDR2 as SQIVND (reference sequence). The CDR3 spans 12 residues. Trimming removed 3 bases at V and 5 bases at J, with 5 bases between. In nucleotides, the CDR3 is TGTGCCAGTAGTATGAGGGACAATGAGCAGTTCTTC. Protein product: CASSMRDNEQFF.

The chain couples TRBV5-6 to TRBJ1-2; possible D gene TRBD1, 6 bases. With 0 bases removed from V and 6 bases from J, the gap between germline ends came to 18 bases. The CDR3 runs to 16 residues. The V gene's germline CDR1 is SGHDT and CDR2 YYEEEE. CDR3 in amino acids: CASSLEGWVRDNGYTF. CDR3 sequence (DNA): TGTGCCAGCAGCTTGGAAGGGTGGGTCAGGGACAATGGCTACACCTTC.

This chain joins TRBV4-1 and TRBJ2-5; 8 nucleotides match TRBD1. Per germline, CDR1 MGHRA and CDR2 YSYEKL. The CDR3 is 16 amino acids. After removal of 4 bases from V and 4 bases from J, the junction contained 11 bases not matched to a gene. CDR3 protein: CASSRGQGGFGETQYF. For the CDR3, the DNA is TGCGCCAGCAGCCGAGGACAGGGCGGGTTCGGAGAGACCCAGTACTTC.